The T cell receptor (beta chain) described here comes from a study of blood T cell repertoires in COVID-19. Background on the study: Whether acute or convalescent, the COVID-19 samples came from the United States, Italy and Spain. T cells, B-cell-depleted T cells, or PBMCs supplied cDNA or gDNA.

V lost 3 bases, J lost 5 bases, and 7 bases stayed unmatched. The CDR3 runs to 14 residues. The germline V gene has CDR1 DFQATT and CDR2 SNEGSKA (reference sequence). The assay was immunoSEQ multiplex PCR, and TCRdb's table has in-frame clones only and misses some. The top ten hold 8% to 10% of the sample, which has 70,000 or so clones, around nine tenths seen once. This chain uses TRBV20-1 with TRBJ2-4; 7 bases align to TRBD1. Sequencing used peripheral blood. The clonotype originates from a human donor in a cohort sampled during active COVID-19. The CDR3 bases are TGCAGTGCTAGTGGGCCGGGACAGCAAAACATTCAGTACTTC. Its protein is CSASGPGQQNIQYF.